This TCR beta chain came from a study of blood T cell repertoires in COVID-19. Overall study: Whether acute or convalescent, the COVID-19 samples came from the United States, Italy and Spain.

The method was immunoSEQ multiplex PCR; TCRdb's version includes in-frame clones alone and lacks a portion of them. The sample contains roughly 120,000 clones, less than 90% of which appear only once. V was shortened by 5 bases and J by 3 bases, with 14 bases between the two germline ends. The CDR3 sequence is 14 residues long. Per germline, CDR1 SGHRS and CDR2 YFSETQ. The sequenced sample was peripheral blood. The rearrangement uses TRBV5-1 and TRBJ1-1, with a possible D match to TRBD1 (6 bases). This sequence was found in a man younger than 40 with acute or convalescent COVID-19. CDR3 coding DNA: TGCGCCAGCAGTTTACAGGGTGGAGACACTGAAGCTTTCTTT. Its translation: CASSLQGGDTEAFF.